This T cell receptor (beta chain) was documented in a study of T-cell reconstitution after alpha-beta-depleted transplantation in children. Preparation of the TCRbeta library used unique molecular identifiers. TCRdb re-called the PCR reads with MiXCR, one entry per CDR3 protein. In the table there are some 520,000 distinct CDR3 sequences, approximately 30% of which are singletons. CDR1 SGHVS and CDR2 FQNEAQ come from the germline V gene. Between the trimmed V and J ends, which lost 1 base and 4 bases, there was a span of 8 bases. The CDR3 extends over 14 amino acids. The chain combines TRBV7-8 with TRBJ1-5; perhaps TRBD1 as D (5 bases). The receptor was isolated from a human donor who donated a stem cell graft to a child with aplastic anemia. The sequencing used PBMCs from the stem cell graft donor, collected from the stem cell graft. The CDR3 loop is CASSLGGRNQPQHF. CDR3 nucleotides: TGTGCCAGCAGCTTAGGGGGCCGTAATCAGCCCCAGCATTTT.